This T cell receptor (beta chain) was captured in a study of T cell changes during pregnancy in multiple sclerosis. V dropped 3 bases and J dropped 1 base, with 9 bases sitting between them. The CDR3 is made up of 14 amino acids. Germline V CDR1 and CDR2: LNHDA, SQIVND (reference sequence). Here immunoSEQ multiplex PCR was the method, and the copy in TCRdb shows in-frame clones only, minus some. The sample shows approximately 99,000 clones, around 93% of them seen only once. The sequencing here drew on peripheral blood, taken after pregnancy. The TCR originated in a female donor with multiple sclerosis, enrolled in a pregnancy study. The chain links TRBV19 to TRBJ1-1; D is uncertain. For the CDR3, the DNA is TGTGCCAGTAGTATCAAAGAGTGGAACACTGAAGCTTTCTTT. The encoded protein is CASSIKEWNTEAFF.